These T cell receptor beta chains were read from a single sample in a study of sequential checkpoint blockade in melanoma. The protocol was immunoSEQ multiplex PCR, while the TCRdb copy is restricted to in-frame clones and leaves out a portion. Among 20,000 to 25,000 clones listed, around 80% were seen once. Source: CD8+ T cells sorted from blood (inferred from file names), taken from a patient given nivolumab and ipilimumab in sequence. The receptors come from a human donor with melanoma. Each CDR3 is given with its conserved first and last residue. Each record gives: clone size, J gene, V gene, D gene, CDR3 protein, CDR3 DNA. A D gene is named only where the DNA matches it firmly. Size tells how often a clone was seen (once, few, many) or the class of an expanded clone, and some rows leave it out.

size: -
J: TRBJ1-3
V: TRBV5-1
D: TRBD1
CDR3: CASSQGTDSGNTIYF
DNA: TGCGCCAGCAGCCAAGGGACAGACTCTGGAAACACCATATATTTT

size: -
J: TRBJ1-2
V: TRBV29-1
D: TRBD1
CDR3: CSANQGAAYTF
DNA: TGCAGCGCAAACCAGGGGGCGGCCTACACCTTC

size: -
J: TRBJ2-3
V: TRBV7-3
D: TRBD1
CDR3: CASSSTGGEDTQYF
DNA: TGTGCCAGCAGCTCAACAGGGGGCGAAGATACGCAGTATTTT

size: -
J: TRBJ2-1
V: TRBV18
D: TRBD1
CDR3: CASSSYGQGFNEQFF
DNA: TGTGCCAGCTCATCATACGGACAGGGGTTCAATGAGCAGTTCTTC

size: once
J: TRBJ1-1
V: TRBV19
D: TRBD1
CDR3: CASWTGNTEAFF
DNA: TGTGCCAGCTGGACAGGGAACACTGAAGCTTTCTTT

size: -
J: TRBJ2-7
V: TRBV5-1
D: TRBD1
CDR3: CASSPGTGTYEQYF
DNA: TGCGCCAGCAGCCCGGGGACAGGGACCTACGAGCAGTACTTC

size: -
J: TRBJ2-6
V: TRBV27
D: -
CDR3: CASASSGANVLTF
DNA: TGTGCCAGCGCTAGCTCTGGGGCCAACGTCCTGACTTTC

size: -
J: TRBJ2-7
V: TRBV4-1
D: TRBD2
CDR3: CASSQDVPSGYEQYF
DNA: TGCGCCAGCAGCCAAGATGTACCTAGCGGTTACGAGCAGTACTTC

size: once
J: TRBJ2-7
V: TRBV2
D: -
CDR3: CASMTGTKIYEQYF
DNA: TGTGCCAGCATGACCGGGACAAAAATCTACGAGCAGTACTTC

size: few
J: TRBJ1-6
V: TRBV18
D: TRBD1
CDR3: CASSPIGQGSYNSPLHF
DNA: TGTGCCAGCTCACCAATCGGACAGGGGTCCTATAATTCACCCCTCCACTTT

size: -
J: TRBJ2-1
V: TRBV27
D: TRBD1
CDR3: CASSLQGGGQFF
DNA: TGTGCCAGCAGCTTACAGGGGGGAGGGCAGTTCTTC

size: -
J: TRBJ2-1
V: TRBV28
D: -
CDR3: CASSRQGPSYNEQFF
DNA: TGTGCCAGCAGTCGGCAGGGTCCCTCCTACAATGAGCAGTTCTTC

size: -
J: TRBJ1-1
V: TRBV28
D: TRBD1
CDR3: CASSLTGTGAREAFF
DNA: TGTGCCAGCAGTCTAACCGGGACAGGGGCTCGAGAAGCTTTCTTT

size: few
J: TRBJ2-5
V: TRBV9
D: TRBD1
CDR3: CASSVDGQGRETQYF
DNA: TGTGCCAGCAGCGTAGATGGACAGGGGCGAGAGACCCAGTACTTC

size: -
J: TRBJ1-1
V: TRBV7-2
D: TRBD1
CDR3: CASSLDWGQSEAFF
DNA: TGTGCCAGCAGCCTAGACTGGGGACAGTCTGAAGCTTTCTTT

size: -
J: TRBJ1-1
V: TRBV11-2
D: -
CDR3: CASSLAGLGGAFF
DNA: TGTGCCAGCAGCTTAGCCGGGTTGGGAGGAGCTTTCTTT

size: -
J: TRBJ2-3
V: TRBV29-1
D: -
CDR3: CSVEDRRIRTDTQYF
DNA: TGCAGCGTTGAAGATAGGAGGATACGCACAGATACGCAGTATTTT

size: -
J: TRBJ1-1
V: TRBV16
D: TRBD1
CDR3: CASSQGDSRAFF
DNA: TGTGCCAGCAGCCAAGGGGACAGTCGAGCTTTCTTT

size: -
J: TRBJ1-2
V: TRBV19
D: -
CDR3: CASSIRQADYGYTF
DNA: TGTGCCAGTAGTATCCGGCAGGCTGACTATGGCTACACCTTC

size: -
J: TRBJ2-5
V: TRBV4-3
D: TRBD2
CDR3: CASSQDLLAGMYF
DNA: TGCGCCAGCAGCCAAGATCTGCTAGCGGGAATGTACTTC

size: -
J: TRBJ2-1
V: TRBV9
D: TRBD1
CDR3: CASSPWDRGNEQFF
DNA: TGTGCCAGCAGCCCCTGGGACAGGGGCAATGAGCAGTTCTTC

size: -
J: TRBJ2-3
V: TRBV7-2
D: TRBD2
CDR3: CASSLAGLAVDTQYF
DNA: TGTGCCAGCAGCTTAGCGGGACTAGCGGTAGATACGCAGTATTTT

size: once
J: TRBJ1-5
V: TRBV2
D: -
CDR3: CASSEVSLGQPQHF
DNA: TGTGCCAGCAGTGAAGTGTCACTTGGTCAGCCCCAGCATTTT

size: -
J: TRBJ2-3
V: TRBV19
D: -
CDR3: CASSMGGRDQADTQYF
DNA: TGTGCCAGTAGTATGGGGGGGCGGGACCAAGCCGATACGCAGTATTTT

size: -
J: TRBJ2-7
V: TRBV27
D: TRBD1
CDR3: CASSSPRTGTGEQYF
DNA: TGTGCCAGCAGTTCCCCCAGGACAGGAACGGGGGAGCAGTACTTC

size: -
J: TRBJ1-2
V: TRBV7-9
D: TRBD1
CDR3: CASSGRGQGNGYTF
DNA: TGTGCCAGCAGCGGACGTGGACAGGGGAATGGCTACACCTTC

size: -
J: TRBJ1-5
V: TRBV15
D: -
CDR3: CATSRPQANQPQHF
DNA: TGTGCCACCAGCAGACCACAGGCGAATCAGCCCCAGCATTTT

size: once
J: TRBJ2-1
V: TRBV11-3
D: -
CDR3: CASSLGGSYNEQFF
DNA: TGTGCCAGCAGCTTAGGCGGCTCCTACAATGAGCAGTTCTTC

size: few
J: TRBJ2-7
V: TRBV5-1
D: TRBD2
CDR3: CASSSFVGGGPQNEQYF
DNA: TGCGCCAGCAGCAGCTTTGTTGGGGGAGGGCCTCAGAACGAGCAGTACTTC

size: few
J: TRBJ2-7
V: TRBV28
D: TRBD1
CDR3: CASRGDRGGTYEQYF
DNA: TGTGCCAGCAGGGGGGACAGGGGGGGGACCTACGAGCAGTACTTC

size: few
J: TRBJ2-7
V: TRBV11-2
D: TRBD1
CDR3: CASSSTGHEQYF
DNA: TGTGCCAGCAGTTCGACAGGGCACGAGCAGTACTTC

size: -
J: TRBJ2-7
V: TRBV10-2
D: TRBD1
CDR3: CASSEPRDRVTYEQYF
DNA: TGCGCCAGCAGTGAGCCCCGGGACAGGGTAACCTACGAGCAGTACTTC

size: once
J: TRBJ1-4
V: TRBV19
D: -
CDR3: CASRGLGEKLFF
DNA: TGTGCCAGTAGGGGGCTTGGTGAAAAACTGTTTTTT

size: -
J: TRBJ1-4
V: TRBV5-1
D: -
CDR3: CASSLVGTNEKLFF
DNA: TGCGCCAGCAGCTTGGTTGGCACTAATGAAAAACTGTTTTTT

size: once
J: TRBJ2-3
V: TRBV9
D: -
CDR3: CASSLRSGDQTDTQYF
DNA: TGTGCCAGCAGCCTTAGATCAGGGGACCAGACAGATACGCAGTATTTT

size: -
J: TRBJ2-1
V: TRBV7-3
D: TRBD1
CDR3: CASSSGTGAWEQFF
DNA: TGTGCCAGCAGTTCCGGGACAGGGGCCTGGGAGCAGTTCTTC

size: -
J: TRBJ2-2
V: TRBV7-9
D: TRBD2
CDR3: CASSLVAGTNTGELFF
DNA: TGTGCCAGCAGCTTGGTAGCGGGGACGAACACCGGGGAGCTGTTTTTT

size: -
J: TRBJ1-2
V: TRBV6-9
D: -
CDR3: CASRPRLQSNYGYTF
DNA: TGTGCCAGCAGGCCCAGGCTCCAGTCTAACTATGGCTACACCTTC

size: -
J: TRBJ1-5
V: TRBV6-6
D: TRBD1
CDR3: CASSSEQGSQPQHF
DNA: TGTGCCAGCAGTTCTGAACAGGGGTCTCAGCCCCAGCATTTT

size: -
J: TRBJ2-6
V: TRBV19
D: -
CDR3: CASSITTPSFGANVLTF
DNA: TGTGCCAGTAGTATAACCACCCCAAGCTTTGGGGCCAACGTCCTGACTTTC

size: few
J: TRBJ2-3
V: TRBV19
D: -
CDR3: CASSTTVTDTQYF
DNA: TGTGCCAGTAGTACTACAGTCACAGATACGCAGTATTTT

size: -
J: TRBJ2-2
V: TRBV10-1
D: -
CDR3: CASSESQGLANTGELFF
DNA: TGCGCCAGCAGTGAGTCGCAGGGGCTCGCGAACACCGGGGAGCTGTTTTTT